A selection of T cell receptor beta chains follows, all from one sample in a study of blood T cell repertoires in COVID-19. Sequenced by immunoSEQ multiplex PCR; TCRdb stores in-frame clones only, minus some. The sample has about 250,000 clones, about 83% seen once. The specimen was peripheral blood. These receptors were collected from an elderly man with acute or convalescent COVID-19. Both conserved end residues are part of each CDR3. D genes are given only for firm matches. Not all rows give a size; the values are once, few, many and, for expanded clones, a class.

TRBV5-5 TRBD2 - CASSLTSGYNEQFF
TRBV2 - - CASSGQNAGELFF
TRBV6-1 - - CASSEGLTNYNSPLHF
TRBV19 TRBD2 - CASSSRLAGDQETQYF
TRBV28 - - CASKVATEAFF
TRBV5-8 - many CASSLFQVHEQYF
TRBV2 TRBD2 - CASTELAGGNNEQFF
TRBV12-3/TRBV12-4 TRBD1 - CASSPPGGTEAFF
TRBV18 TRBD1 - CASSLGQGATGELFF
TRBV18 TRBD2 - CASSLLASGGPNTGELFF
TRBV29-1 - - CSVDEFLRAFF
TRBV29-1 - - CSVEQGPNEQFF
TRBV11-1 - - CASSLTGTTEAFF
TRBV5-5 TRBD1 - CASSPGDRTTNEKLFF
TRBV18 - - CASSPPGGRNQPQHF
TRBV19 TRBD1 - CASSTGYRGLSYNEQFF
TRBV28 TRBD1 - CASSPGQTYEQYF
TRBV28 TRBD1 - CASSLGDRRNTIYF
TRBV30 - - CASTRQANTGELFF
TRBV6-2/TRBV6-3 - - CASSYADPGREKLFF
TRBV6-2/TRBV6-3 TRBD1 - CASSHLDRVPSNQPQHF
TRBV2 - - CASSEAVGRGKLFF
TRBV21-1 - - CASSKKRGPAGGPNEQFF
TRBV9 - once CASSVVGGADTEAFF
TRBV11-1 TRBD1 - CASRRAVQGIHEQYF
TRBV7-2 TRBD2 - CASSLRWGRGSQETQYF
TRBV7-2 - - CASSKVTGMASPLHF
TRBV7-9 TRBD1 - CASSLAGGPAGNTIYF
TRBV5-4 TRBD2 - CASSYPEGRGGAEQFF
TRBV9 TRBD1 - CASSARQGTGGELFF
TRBV5-1 TRBD1 - CASSLVQGGTYEQYF
TRBV2 - - CASSGQGIGELFF
TRBV6-5 - - CASRGSSYNSPLHF
TRBV3-1/TRBV3-2 TRBD2 - CASSLAGDPLYEQYF
TRBV24-1 TRBD1 - CATSDPGQGLVQYF
TRBV4-1 - - CASSQRGRGLNSPLHF
TRBV27 TRBD1 few CASSRDRGDQPQHF
TRBV5-5 TRBD2 once CASSLAGGPTYEQYF
TRBV30 TRBD1 - CAWSQTGGTFYGYTF
TRBV7-6 TRBD1 - CASTGGTGRSGELFF
TRBV28 TRBD1 - CASRSSGTGRETQYF
TRBV2 - - CASSDSGTEAFF
TRBV7-9 TRBD2 - CASSLVGGTETQYF
TRBV3-1/TRBV3-2 TRBD2 - CASSQDGRGRETQYF
TRBV5-1 - - CASSYYPTATGSSGYTF
TRBV5-8 - - CASSPSRDEQYF
TRBV28 TRBD1 few CASAPQQGRNQPQHF
TRBV28 - - CASSLSGSGGGSSGELFF
TRBV7-9 TRBD2 - CASYIAGLINEQFF